This is a list of T cell receptor beta chains from one sample in a study of cytomegalovirus exposure and HLA in healthy donors. Clones were read by immunoSEQ multiplex PCR, and TCRdb kept only the in-frame ones, dropping some. The table records a few hundred thousand clones, roughly 75% of them present only once. The sample comprised PBMCs. These receptors were taken from a woman aged 25 to 39 in good health and CMV-seronegative. CDR3s include the opening cysteine and the closing phenylalanine or tryptophan. The order of the fields is J gene, V gene, D gene, clone size, CDR3 protein, CDR3 DNA. A D gene is named only where the DNA matches it firmly. A row's size may be missing; if present it is once, few, many or a size class.

TRBJ2-1	TRBV19	NA	NA	CASSMDNSYNEQFF	TGTGCCAGTAGTATGGACAACTCCTACAATGAGCAGTTCTTC
TRBJ2-5	TRBV11-3	TRBD2	NA	CASSLVPRGSGTQETQYF	TGTGCCAGCAGCTTAGTTCCTCGCGGCAGCGGGACTCAAGAGACCCAGTACTTC
TRBJ2-1	TRBV7-3	TRBD2	NA	CASSLIGTSGGDEQFF	TGTGCCAGCAGCTTAATTGGGACTAGCGGGGGCGATGAGCAGTTCTTC
TRBJ1-1	TRBV19	NA	few	CASSIDRETEAFF	TGTGCCAGTAGTATAGACAGGGAAACTGAAGCTTTCTTT
TRBJ2-1	TRBV7-9	NA	NA	CASSLGPSAYNEQFF	TGTGCCAGCAGCTTAGGCCCTAGCGCTTACAATGAGCAGTTCTTC
TRBJ2-1	TRBV25-1	NA	NA	CASSATGVYEQFF	TGTGCCAGCAGTGCCACGGGGGTTTATGAGCAGTTCTTC
TRBJ2-3	TRBV9	NA	NA	CASSAATDTQYF	TGTGCCAGCTCAGCGGCCACAGATACGCAGTATTTT
TRBJ1-2	TRBV30	NA	NA	CAWSGGGFGYTF	TGTGCCTGGAGTGGGGGCGGTTTTGGCTACACCTTC
TRBJ1-2	TRBV6-5	NA	NA	CASRNGERGSGGYTF	TGTGCCAGCAGAAACGGAGAACGGGGGTCGGGGGGCTACACCTTC
TRBJ2-7	TRBV11-2	TRBD2	NA	CASSFLAGAYEQYF	TGTGCCAGCAGCTTTCTAGCGGGAGCCTACGAGCAGTACTTC
TRBJ1-2	TRBV6-5	TRBD1	NA	CASTEGRSGGYGYTF	TGTGCCAGCACCGAGGGGAGGTCAGGGGGCTATGGCTACACCTTC
TRBJ1-5	TRBV6-5	NA	few	CASSYSGGLNQPQHF	TGTGCCAGCAGTTACTCGGGGGGGCTCAATCAGCCCCAGCATTTT
TRBJ2-7	TRBV5-1	TRBD1	NA	CASSPQGAMGEQYF	TGCGCCAGCAGCCCACAGGGGGCGATGGGTGAGCAGTACTTC
TRBJ1-3	TRBV6-5	TRBD1	NA	CASSPQGAYGNTIYF	TGTGCCAGCAGTCCTCAGGGGGCGTATGGAAACACCATATATTTT
TRBJ2-3	TRBV4-2	TRBD2	NA	CASSPIAGAADTQYF	TGTGCCAGCAGCCCCATAGCGGGAGCCGCAGATACGCAGTATTTT
TRBJ2-3	TRBV27	TRBD1	NA	CASSFLGTGVTDTQYF	TGTGCCAGCAGTTTCCTCGGGACAGGGGTCACAGATACGCAGTATTTT
TRBJ2-3	TRBV19	TRBD2	NA	CASSINSRREGYTDTQYF	TGTGCCAGTAGTATCAATTCGAGGCGGGAGGGTTACACAGATACGCAGTATTTT
TRBJ1-6	TRBV30	NA	NA	CAWSVRRVNSPLHF	TGTGCCTGGAGTGTACGCAGGGTCAATTCACCCCTCCACTTT
TRBJ2-1	TRBV27	TRBD1	NA	CASSYRDRADNEQFF	TGTGCCAGCAGTTACCGGGACAGGGCCGACAATGAGCAGTTCTTC
TRBJ1-2	TRBV15	NA	NA	CATSKRGNYGYTF	TGTGCCACCAGTAAACGGGGGAACTATGGCTACACCTTC
TRBJ2-3	TRBV7-6	TRBD2	NA	CASSSLAGGTDTQYF	TGTGCCAGCAGCTCACTAGCGGGAGGTACAGATACGCAGTATTTT
TRBJ2-7	TRBV29-1	NA	NA	CSVSDRTPYEQYF	TGCAGCGTTTCGGACAGAACACCCTACGAGCAGTACTTC
TRBJ2-5	TRBV5-1	NA	NA	CASSLVGALTQYF	TGCGCCAGCAGCTTGGTAGGGGCGTTGACCCAGTACTTC
TRBJ2-5	TRBV7-9	TRBD2	NA	CASSRQIAGGGETQYF	TGTGCCAGCAGCCGCCAGATCGCGGGAGGGGGGGAGACCCAGTACTTC
TRBJ1-3	TRBV9	TRBD1	once	CASSEQPTGWVGNTIYF	TGTGCCAGCAGCGAACAACCGACAGGGTGGGTTGGAAACACCATATATTTT
TRBJ1-5	TRBV9	NA	many	CASSARTGEPQHF	TGTGCCAGCAGCGCAAGGACTGGGGAGCCCCAGCATTTT
TRBJ1-2	TRBV6-1	TRBD1	NA	CASSEWALGQGNGYTF	TGTGCCAGCAGTGAATGGGCCCTGGGACAGGGGAATGGCTACACCTTC
TRBJ2-3	TRBV19	NA	once	CASSTSRVTDTQYF	TGTGCCAGTAGTACCTCCAGGGTGACAGATACGCAGTATTTT
TRBJ2-3	TRBV10-3	TRBD1	NA	CAISGTGKSTDTQYF	TGTGCCATCTCAGGGACAGGCAAAAGCACAGATACGCAGTATTTT
TRBJ2-1	TRBV4-1	TRBD1	NA	CASSQTQGDEQFF	TGCGCCAGCAGCCAGACGCAGGGGGATGAGCAGTTCTTC
TRBJ2-5	TRBV14	NA	medium-sized	CASSQAGYETQYF	TGTGCCAGCAGCCAAGCGGGTTATGAGACCCAGTACTTC
TRBJ2-7	TRBV7-9	TRBD1	NA	CASSFRGQGGFYEQYF	TGTGCCAGCAGCTTTAGAGGACAGGGGGGCTTCTACGAGCAGTACTTC
TRBJ1-2	TRBV2	NA	NA	CASSESRGFLSGYTF	TGTGCCAGCAGTGAATCACGAGGATTTCTTTCTGGCTACACCTTC
TRBJ2-3	TRBV4-1	NA	NA	CASSQERRTLSTDTQYF	TGCGCCAGCAGCCAAGAGCGGAGGACTCTAAGCACAGATACGCAGTATTTT
TRBJ2-7	TRBV19	NA	NA	CASSKTGTAYEQYF	TGTGCCAGTAGTAAAACAGGAACGGCCTACGAGCAGTACTTC
TRBJ2-1	TRBV6-1	TRBD2	NA	CASSASGSWDEQFF	TGTGCCAGCAGTGCAAGCGGGAGTTGGGATGAGCAGTTCTTC
TRBJ1-1	TRBV7-8	NA	NA	CASSLRGTEAFF	TGTGCCAGCAGCTTGCGGGGCACTGAAGCTTTCTTT
TRBJ2-3	TRBV7-3	TRBD1	few	CASSDQGAGTDTQYF	TGTGCCAGCAGCGACCAGGGGGCGGGCACAGATACGCAGTATTTT
TRBJ2-2	TRBV18	NA	NA	CASSPGTPNTGELFF	TGTGCCAGCTCACCAGGGACTCCGAACACCGGGGAGCTGTTTTTT
TRBJ2-7	TRBV19	NA	NA	CASSLSLAYISYEQYF	TGTGCCAGTAGCCTTTCCCTAGCGTATATCTCCTACGAGCAGTACTTC
TRBJ2-3	TRBV6-1	NA	NA	CASSQDTQYF	TGTGCCAGCAGCCAAGATACGCAGTATTTT
TRBJ2-1	TRBV9	NA	NA	CASSVSLAGAVGNEQFF	TGTGCCAGCAGCGTTAGCCTGGCCGGAGCGGTTGGCAATGAGCAGTTCTTC
TRBJ2-1	TRBV11-3	NA	NA	CASSSLARYNEQLF	TGTGCCAGCAGCTCGTTAGCGCGCTACAATGAGCAGCTCTTC
TRBJ1-1	TRBV11-2	NA	NA	CASSLGQPNTEAFF	TGTGCCAGCAGCTTAGGACAGCCGAACACTGAAGCTTTCTTT
TRBJ2-7	TRBV27	NA	NA	CASSLRFSYEQYF	TGTGCCAGCAGTTTGCGGTTTTCCTACGAGCAGTACTTC
TRBJ2-1	TRBV7-2	NA	few	CASSFGQTYNEQFF	TGTGCCAGCAGCTTCGGACAGACTTACAATGAGCAGTTCTTC
TRBJ2-3	TRBV7-3	TRBD2	once	CASSLTLAGGLLTDTQYF	TGTGCCAGCAGCTTAACCCTAGCGGGGGGCCTTCTCACAGATACGCAGTATTTT
TRBJ1-5	TRBV4-3	NA	NA	CASSQDGLVGQPQHF	TGCGCCAGCAGCCAAGATGGGCTGGTTGGTCAGCCCCAGCATTTT
TRBJ1-3	TRBV5-4	NA	NA	CASSLRRETGNTIYF	TGTGCCAGCAGCTTGCGCAGGGAAACTGGAAACACCATATATTTT
TRBJ1-4	TRBV7-9	TRBD1	once	CASSSIGQGGGLSEKLFF	TGTGCCAGCAGCTCGATCGGACAGGGTGGGGGGCTGAGTGAAAAACTGTTTTTT
TRBJ2-3	TRBV9	NA	NA	CASSVARRDTDTQYF	TGTGCCAGCAGCGTAGCTAGGAGGGACACAGATACGCAGTATTTT
TRBJ2-1	TRBV2	NA	NA	CASSEAGSTYLSSYNEQFF	TGTGCCAGCAGTGAAGCCGGGTCAACATACCTTAGCTCCTACAATGAGCAGTTCTTC
TRBJ2-7	TRBV6-1	NA	NA	CASRGGSREQYF	TGTGCCAGCAGGGGGGGTTCGCGGGAGCAGTACTTC
TRBJ1-2	TRBV9	TRBD1	NA	CASSGQGEGLHF	TGTGCCAGCAGCGGACAGGGGGAAGGGCTACACTTC
TRBJ2-1	TRBV4-2	TRBD2	NA	CASSQVGTSGDNEQFF	TGTGCCAGCAGCCAAGTCGGGACTAGCGGGGACAATGAGCAGTTCTTC